The 2 T cell receptor beta chains listed next were all sequenced from one sample in a study of T cell responses to AZD1222 COVID-19 vaccine. Sequenced by immunoSEQ multiplex PCR; TCRdb stores in-frame clones only, minus some. This sample has approximately 100,000 clones, with about 89% found just once. Sample: peripheral blood, taken on day 0 of AZD1222 vaccination. These receptor sequences come from an adult in good health.

The chain carries TRBV5-6 and TRBJ1-1, with 7 positions matching TRBD1. The CDR3 runs to 12 residues. The V gene's germline CDR1 is SGHDT and CDR2 YYEEEE. V shed 4 bases and J 6 bases; nucleotides not matched to a gene: 3. CDR3 in DNA: TGTGCCAGCAGCCAGACAGGGCCTGAAGCTTTCTTT. Its translation: CASSQTGPEAFF.

J is TRBJ1-1 and V is TRBV7-2; tentatively, D is TRBD1 (5 bases). The CDR3 is 15 residues long. V lost 5 bases and J 0 bases, leaving 13 bases between the germline ends. The germline V gene encodes CDR1 SGHTA and CDR2 FQGNSA. CDR3 residues: CASSPRGVMNTEAFF. CDR3 nucleotides: TGTGCCAGCAGCCCGCGGGGGGTTATGAACACTGAAGCTTTCTTT. Complete variable domain (other parts from reference TRBV7-2 and TRBJ1-1): GAGVSQSPSNKVTEKGKDVELRCDPISGHTALYWYRQSLGQGLEFLIYFQGNSAPDKSGLPSDRFSAERTGGSVSTLTIQRTQQEDSAVYLCASSPRGVMNTEAFFGQGTRLTVV.